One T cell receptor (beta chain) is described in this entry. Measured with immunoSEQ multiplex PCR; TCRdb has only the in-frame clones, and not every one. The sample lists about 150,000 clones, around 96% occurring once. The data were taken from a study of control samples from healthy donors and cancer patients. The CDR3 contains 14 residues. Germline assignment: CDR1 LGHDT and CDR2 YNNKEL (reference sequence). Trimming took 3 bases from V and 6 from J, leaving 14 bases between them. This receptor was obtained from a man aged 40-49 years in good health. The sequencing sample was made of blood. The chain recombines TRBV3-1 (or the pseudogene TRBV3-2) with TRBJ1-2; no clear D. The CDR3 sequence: CASSQSTVFHGYTF. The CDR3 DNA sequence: TGTGCCAGCAGCCAGAGCACAGTTTTCCATGGCTACACCTTC.